What follows are 10 T cell receptor beta chains derived from one specimen sequenced in a study of beta chain features in type 1 diabetes. Isolated RNA was reverse transcribed in full, so expressed TCRB transcripts were sequenced. Some clones are missing from TCRdb's copy, which holds only in-frame ones; the method was immunoSEQ multiplex PCR. The sample has about 250,000 clones, 14% seen once. The sample consisted of naive CD4+ T cells from blood. The receptors were sampled from a woman in her thirties or forties in good health.

The chain is built from TRBV11-2 and TRBJ2-1; 10 bases are a match to TRBD1. Germline loops: CDR1 SGHAT, CDR2 FQNNGV. The V segment lost 2 bases and the J segment 9 bases; nucleotides outside the gene matches: 10. This CDR3 spans 16 amino acids. This CDR3 reads CASSLTGTGVRVEQFF. CDR3 DNA: TGTGCCAGCAGCTTAACCGGGACAGGGGTCCGGGTTGAGCAGTTCTTC.

The chain carries TRBV6-1 and TRBJ2-7; perhaps TRBD2 as D (7 bases). Germline CDR1 is MNHNS and CDR2 is SASEGT. Trimming left V 0 bases short and J 7 bases short, with 13 bases between. This CDR3 is 14 amino acids long. The CDR3 sequence is CASSEARRGTEQYF. CDR3 nucleotides: TGTGCCAGCAGTGAAGCAAGGCGGGGGACAGAGCAGTACTTC.

J is TRBJ2-7 and V is TRBV10-3, with 8 bases matching TRBD1. Germline CDR1 ENHRY, CDR2 SYGVKD. With 7 bases clipped from V and 4 bases from J, the junction kept 6 bases outside the gene matches. CDR3 length equals 13 residues. The CDR3 loop is CAIKGTGEYEQYF. The CDR3 coding sequence is TGTGCCATCAAAGGGACAGGCGAGTACGAGCAGTACTTC.

The chain employs TRBV10-1 and TRBJ2-7; TRBD1 matches at 9 bases. The CDR3 is 15 residues long. V gave up 3 bases and J gave up 7 bases; unmatched junction bases: 10. Looked up from germline, CDR1 is WNHNN and CDR2 is SYGVQD (reference sequence). Here the CDR3 DNA reads TGCGCCAGCAGTGAAGGAGACAGGGGGGTCGAAGAGCAGTACTTC. It is translated as CASSEGDRGVEEQYF.

This chain joins TRBV6-1 and TRBJ2-5; TRBD1 matches 9 bases. Trimming at V came to 0 bases and at J to 4 bases, leaving 6 bases not matched to a gene. Germline V CDR1 and CDR2: MNHNS, SASEGT. The CDR3 contains 16 residues. This chain's CDR3 is CASSEAMGQGLETQYF. The CDR3 DNA is TGTGCCAGCAGTGAAGCTATGGGACAGGGCCTAGAGACCCAGTACTTC.

The CDR3 spells CASSSITGSTGELFF. CDR3 in DNA: TGTGCCAGCAGCTCCATCACAGGTTCCACCGGGGAGCTGTTTTTT. The V gene is TRBV11-2, the J gene TRBJ2-2; D possibly corresponds to TRBD1 (5 bases). Trimming left V 4 bases short and J 4 bases short, with 13 bases between. Germline V gene data show CDR1 as SGHAT and CDR2 as FQNNGV. This CDR3 has 15 amino acids.

The chain has TRBV19 and TRBJ2-7; 7 positions match TRBD1. J was trimmed by 2 bases and V by 6 bases; bases with no gene match: 10. Germline values: CDR1 LNHDA, CDR2 SQIVND (reference sequence). The CDR3 consists of 15 residues. The CDR3: CASRNTGASAYEQYF. CDR3 sequence (DNA): TGTGCCAGTAGGAATACAGGGGCCAGCGCCTACGAGCAGTACTTC.

This rearrangement joins TRBV14 to TRBJ2-1, with 10 bases identical to TRBD1. Germline CDR1 and CDR2: SGHDN and FVKESK. After removal of 0 bases from V and 8 bases from J, the junction contained 7 bases not matched to a gene. The CDR3 is 16 amino acids. CDR3 nucleotide sequence: TGTGCCAGCAGCCAAGATTGGACAGGGGGATACGATGAGCAGTTCTTC. Encoded protein: CASSQDWTGGYDEQFF.

The chain combines TRBV29-1 with TRBJ2-1; a weak D match, TRBD2 (6 bases). Germline V gene lookup returns CDR1 SQVTM and CDR2 ANQGSEA. Trimming left V 0 bases short and J 10 bases short, with 19 bases between. This CDR3 is 15 amino acids long. The DNA of the CDR3 is TGCAGCGTTGAAGAGGTGGTAGCGGTCATCCAAGAGCAGTTCTTC. It is translated as CSVEEVVAVIQEQFF.

The rearrangement uses TRBV6-5 and TRBJ2-7, with 8 bases aligning to TRBD2. Per germline, CDR1 MNHEY and CDR2 SVGAGI. This CDR3 is built from 15 residues. J was trimmed by 3 bases and V by 6 bases; bases with no gene match: 10. The CDR3 nucleotides read TGTGCCAGCAGCGCGTGGAGCGGGGGAATCTACGAGCAGTACTTC. Translating gives CASSAWSGGIYEQYF.